Sample share makes the clone carrying this T cell receptor beta chain medium-sized. Its target is unknown. The data originate from a study of T cells in localized non-small cell lung cancer. Trimming pared 0 bases from V and 2 bases from J, leaving 12 bases between. CDR3 length: 15 amino acids. CDR1 and CDR2 from the germline V gene are SGDLS and YYNGEE. Atypia-free adjacent lung came from at least 2 cm beyond the tumor margin. Notes on the study in general: Heterogeneity remains possible because sequencing was limited to only one tumor region. Of the tissues analyzed, uninvolved adjacent lung showed maximal T cell clonality, greater than tumor.

Measured with immunoSEQ multiplex PCR; TCRdb has only the in-frame clones, and not every one. The repertoire includes around 2,700 clones, roughly 27% of them detected once, and around a tenth sits in the top ten. V usage is TRBV9 and J usage is TRBJ2-7; D is unresolved. This sequence was found in a man between 40 and 70 years old with stage II lung adenocarcinoma. Sequenced here: normal lung tissue next to the tumor, sampled before any cancer treatment. The CDR3 region is CASSVEASNPYEQYF. CDR3 DNA: TGTGCCAGCAGCGTAGAGGCGAGCAACCCCTACGAGCAGTACTTC.